This T cell receptor beta chain was sequenced for a study of shared clonotypes between healthy human individuals. Study-wide results and limits: Shared clonotypes: roughly 5% naive CD4, 3% to 3.5% naive CD8, 2.3% memory CD4, 0.35% to 0.5% memory CD8. The study found lower generation probabilities in non-shared clonotypes than in those shared by all four donors.

The CDR3 loop spans 16 amino acids. V was pared by 2 bases and J by 4 bases, with 14 bases between. Germline V gene sequence: CDR1 SGHAT, CDR2 FQNNGV. A few counts support this clone. Antigen specificity is unknown. Those who donated, Caucasian adults without exception, all lived in Nashville, Tennessee. A split of CD4+ cells into CD45RA+ naive and CD45RA-negative memory subsets was performed. Profiling relied on immunoSEQ multiplex PCR, and the TCRdb table lists in-frame clones only, not all of them. In the table there are about 1 million clones, about three quarters of which are singletons. The sequencing sample was made of memory CD4+ T cells sorted from blood. The subset denotes: CD45RA-negative fraction. The sequence was collected from a man aged 18 to 30 in good health. The chain recombines TRBV11-2 with TRBJ2-2, with no clear D. In DNA, the CDR3 is TGTGCCAGCAGCTTAAGTCTCCTAATGAGCACCGGGGAGCTGTTTTTT. It specifies CASSLSLLMSTGELFF.